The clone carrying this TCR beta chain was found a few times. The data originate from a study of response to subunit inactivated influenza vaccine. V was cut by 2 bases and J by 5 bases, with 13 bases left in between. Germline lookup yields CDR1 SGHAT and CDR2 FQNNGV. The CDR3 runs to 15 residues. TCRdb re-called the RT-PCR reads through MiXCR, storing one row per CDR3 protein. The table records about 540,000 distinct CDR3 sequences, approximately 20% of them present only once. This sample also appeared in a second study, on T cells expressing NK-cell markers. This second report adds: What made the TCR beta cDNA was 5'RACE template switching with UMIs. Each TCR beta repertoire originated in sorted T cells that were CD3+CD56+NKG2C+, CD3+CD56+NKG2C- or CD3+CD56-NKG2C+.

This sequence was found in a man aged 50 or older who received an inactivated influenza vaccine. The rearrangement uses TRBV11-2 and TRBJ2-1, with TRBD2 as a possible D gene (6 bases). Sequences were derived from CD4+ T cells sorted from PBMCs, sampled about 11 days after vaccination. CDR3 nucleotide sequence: TGTGCCAGCAGCTTAACGGGGCGGGGTAACAATGAGCAGTTCTTC. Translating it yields CASSLTGRGNNEQFF.